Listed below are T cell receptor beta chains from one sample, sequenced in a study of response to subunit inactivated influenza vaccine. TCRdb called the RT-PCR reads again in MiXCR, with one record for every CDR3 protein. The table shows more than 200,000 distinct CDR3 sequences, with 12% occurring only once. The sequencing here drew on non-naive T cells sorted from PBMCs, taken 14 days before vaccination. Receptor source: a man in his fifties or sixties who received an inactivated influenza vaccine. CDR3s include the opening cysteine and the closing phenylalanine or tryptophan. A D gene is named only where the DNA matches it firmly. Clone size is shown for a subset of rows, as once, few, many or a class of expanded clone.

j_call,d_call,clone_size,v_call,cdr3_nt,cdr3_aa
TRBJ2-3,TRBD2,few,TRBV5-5,TGTGCCAGCAGCTTGGCCCCTCTAGCGGGGGGTGGAGATACGCAGTATTTT,CASSLAPLAGGGDTQYF
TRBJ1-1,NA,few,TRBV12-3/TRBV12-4,TGTGCCAGCAGTTTTCTGGGGACTGAAGCTTTCTTT,CASSFLGTEAFF
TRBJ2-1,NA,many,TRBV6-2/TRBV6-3,TGTGCCAGCAGTAAAGATGGCGGATCCTACAATGAGCAGTTCTTC,CASSKDGGSYNEQFF
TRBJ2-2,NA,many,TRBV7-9,TGTGCCAGCAGTCCATGGCGAGTAAGGGCCGGGGAGCTGTTTTTT,CASSPWRVRAGELFF
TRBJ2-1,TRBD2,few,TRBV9,TGTGCCAGCAGCCCCGGGGCTAGCGGGAGCTATGAGCAGTTCTTC,CASSPGASGSYEQFF
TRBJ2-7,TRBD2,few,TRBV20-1,TGCAGTGCTAGTGGGGGACTAGGAAGCTCCTACGAGCAGTACTTC,CSASGGLGSSYEQYF
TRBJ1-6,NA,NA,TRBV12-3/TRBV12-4,TGTGCCAGCAGTGGCGGACTGCCCAATTCACCCCTCTACTTT,CASSGGLPNSPLYF
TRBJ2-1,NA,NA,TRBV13,TGTGCCAGCAGCTTAGGGGACGCGTACAATGAGCAGTTCTTC,CASSLGDAYNEQFF
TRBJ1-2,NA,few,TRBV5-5,TGTGCCAGCAGCACACGATATGGCTACACCTTC,CASSTRYGYTF
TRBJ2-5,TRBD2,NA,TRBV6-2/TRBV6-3,TGTGCCAGCAGTTCCCGGACTAGCGGGAGGTGGGAGACCCAGTACTTC,CASSSRTSGRWETQYF
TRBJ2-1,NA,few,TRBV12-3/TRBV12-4,TGTGCCAGCACCCGGGGAGGAGGCCGCAATGAGCAGTTCTTC,CASTRGGGRNEQFF
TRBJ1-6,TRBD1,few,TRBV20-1,TGCAGTGCTAGTTATCGACAGGGCCCCGGCTCCTATAATTCACCCCTCCACTTT,CSASYRQGPGSYNSPLHF
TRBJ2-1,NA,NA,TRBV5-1,TGCGCCAGCAGTACAGGTCCCCACGATGAGCAGTTCTTC,CASSTGPHDEQFF
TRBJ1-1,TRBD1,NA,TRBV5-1,TGCGCCAGCAGCACCAGACAGGGGTCGGCTGAAGCTTTCTTT,CASSTRQGSAEAFF
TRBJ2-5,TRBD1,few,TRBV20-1,TGCAGTGCTGGTCGGGACAGGGTGTATTGGACAGAGACCCAGTACTTC,CSAGRDRVYWTETQYF
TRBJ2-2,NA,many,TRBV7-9,TGTGCCAGCAGCTTCGGGTCCGGGGAGCTGTTTTTT,CASSFGSGELFF
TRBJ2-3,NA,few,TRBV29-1,TGCAGCGTTAACAGACTTCCTAGCACAGATACGCAGTATTTT,CSVNRLPSTDTQYF
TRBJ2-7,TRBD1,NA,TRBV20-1,TGCAGTGCTCGGGACAGGGTGGGGCAGTACTTC,CSARDRVGQYF
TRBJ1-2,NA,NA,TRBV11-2,TGTGCCAGCAGCTTTATCGTCATGCAGGCCCACTATGGCTACACCTTC,CASSFIVMQAHYGYTF
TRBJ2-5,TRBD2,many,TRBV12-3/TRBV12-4,TGTGCCAGCAGTTTCTCGGGAGGACGTCAAGAGACCCAGTACTTC,CASSFSGGRQETQYF
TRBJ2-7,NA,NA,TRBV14,TGTGCCAGCAGCCCTTTCCGTTCTGGGGATATTATCTACGAGCAGTACTTC,CASSPFRSGDIIYEQYF
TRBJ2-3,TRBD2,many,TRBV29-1,TGCAGCGTTGATAGCCGTCTAGCGGGAGGCCGGGGATCAGATACGCAGTATTTT,CSVDSRLAGGRGSDTQYF
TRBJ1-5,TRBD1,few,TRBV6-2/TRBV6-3,TGTGCCAGCAGTTGGGACAGAAAATTAAATCAGCCCCAGCATTTT,CASSWDRKLNQPQHF
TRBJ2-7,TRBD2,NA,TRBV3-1,TGTGCCAGCAGCCAAGTTTCGCTAGCGGGCCGTAGCGAGCAGTACTTC,CASSQVSLAGRSEQYF
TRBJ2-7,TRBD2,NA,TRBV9,TGTGCCAGCAGCCCTCGTGGGGATAGCGGGAGCTCCTACGAGCAGTACTTC,CASSPRGDSGSSYEQYF
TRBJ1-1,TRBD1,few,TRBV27,TGTGCCAGCAGTTACGCGGAGGGGGCTGGTGAAGCTTTCTTT,CASSYAEGAGEAFF
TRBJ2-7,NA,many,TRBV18,TGTGCCAGCTCACCACCCATGGGGTCCAGCTCCTACGAGCAGTACTTC,CASSPPMGSSSYEQYF
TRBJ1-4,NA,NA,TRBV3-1,TGTGCCAGCAGCCAGTCCCCGGGACAAGGAGTTGAAAAACTGTTTTTT,CASSQSPGQGVEKLFF
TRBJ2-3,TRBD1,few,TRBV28,TGTGCCAGCACGGGGACAGGAAACACAGATACGCAGTATTTT,CASTGTGNTDTQYF
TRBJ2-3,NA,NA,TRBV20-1,TGCAGTGCTAGAGAGCCGGAAGATACGCAGTATTTT,CSAREPEDTQYF
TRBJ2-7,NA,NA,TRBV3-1,TGTGCCAGCAGCCAACGAAGTCACCCAGCCTACGAGCAGTACTTC,CASSQRSHPAYEQYF
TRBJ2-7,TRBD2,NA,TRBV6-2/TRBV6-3,TGTGCCAGCAGAACTCGGACTAGCGGGGCTTATTACGAGCAGTACTTC,CASRTRTSGAYYEQYF
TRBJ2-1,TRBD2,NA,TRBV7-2,TGTGCCAGCAGCTTAGTCGGTGGACTAGCGGGTGCGGATGAGCAGTTCTTC,CASSLVGGLAGADEQFF
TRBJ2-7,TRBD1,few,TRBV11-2,TGTGCCAGCAGCTACCACCTTGCCAGGGACAGGGGCTCCTACGAGCAGTACTTC,CASSYHLARDRGSYEQYF
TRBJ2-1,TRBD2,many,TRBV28,TGTGCCAGCAGTTTACGCGGGGGGGTATCAAGCTCCTACAATGAGCAGTTCTTC,CASSLRGGVSSSYNEQFF
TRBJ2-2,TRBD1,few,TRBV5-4,TGTGCCAGCAGCTTGGTTACAGGGGGGTTCGGGGAGCTGTTTTTT,CASSLVTGGFGELFF
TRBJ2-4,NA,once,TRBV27,TGTGCCAGCAGAGGACCCTACAGGGCCGGGGCCAAAAACATTCAGTACTTC,CASRGPYRAGAKNIQYF